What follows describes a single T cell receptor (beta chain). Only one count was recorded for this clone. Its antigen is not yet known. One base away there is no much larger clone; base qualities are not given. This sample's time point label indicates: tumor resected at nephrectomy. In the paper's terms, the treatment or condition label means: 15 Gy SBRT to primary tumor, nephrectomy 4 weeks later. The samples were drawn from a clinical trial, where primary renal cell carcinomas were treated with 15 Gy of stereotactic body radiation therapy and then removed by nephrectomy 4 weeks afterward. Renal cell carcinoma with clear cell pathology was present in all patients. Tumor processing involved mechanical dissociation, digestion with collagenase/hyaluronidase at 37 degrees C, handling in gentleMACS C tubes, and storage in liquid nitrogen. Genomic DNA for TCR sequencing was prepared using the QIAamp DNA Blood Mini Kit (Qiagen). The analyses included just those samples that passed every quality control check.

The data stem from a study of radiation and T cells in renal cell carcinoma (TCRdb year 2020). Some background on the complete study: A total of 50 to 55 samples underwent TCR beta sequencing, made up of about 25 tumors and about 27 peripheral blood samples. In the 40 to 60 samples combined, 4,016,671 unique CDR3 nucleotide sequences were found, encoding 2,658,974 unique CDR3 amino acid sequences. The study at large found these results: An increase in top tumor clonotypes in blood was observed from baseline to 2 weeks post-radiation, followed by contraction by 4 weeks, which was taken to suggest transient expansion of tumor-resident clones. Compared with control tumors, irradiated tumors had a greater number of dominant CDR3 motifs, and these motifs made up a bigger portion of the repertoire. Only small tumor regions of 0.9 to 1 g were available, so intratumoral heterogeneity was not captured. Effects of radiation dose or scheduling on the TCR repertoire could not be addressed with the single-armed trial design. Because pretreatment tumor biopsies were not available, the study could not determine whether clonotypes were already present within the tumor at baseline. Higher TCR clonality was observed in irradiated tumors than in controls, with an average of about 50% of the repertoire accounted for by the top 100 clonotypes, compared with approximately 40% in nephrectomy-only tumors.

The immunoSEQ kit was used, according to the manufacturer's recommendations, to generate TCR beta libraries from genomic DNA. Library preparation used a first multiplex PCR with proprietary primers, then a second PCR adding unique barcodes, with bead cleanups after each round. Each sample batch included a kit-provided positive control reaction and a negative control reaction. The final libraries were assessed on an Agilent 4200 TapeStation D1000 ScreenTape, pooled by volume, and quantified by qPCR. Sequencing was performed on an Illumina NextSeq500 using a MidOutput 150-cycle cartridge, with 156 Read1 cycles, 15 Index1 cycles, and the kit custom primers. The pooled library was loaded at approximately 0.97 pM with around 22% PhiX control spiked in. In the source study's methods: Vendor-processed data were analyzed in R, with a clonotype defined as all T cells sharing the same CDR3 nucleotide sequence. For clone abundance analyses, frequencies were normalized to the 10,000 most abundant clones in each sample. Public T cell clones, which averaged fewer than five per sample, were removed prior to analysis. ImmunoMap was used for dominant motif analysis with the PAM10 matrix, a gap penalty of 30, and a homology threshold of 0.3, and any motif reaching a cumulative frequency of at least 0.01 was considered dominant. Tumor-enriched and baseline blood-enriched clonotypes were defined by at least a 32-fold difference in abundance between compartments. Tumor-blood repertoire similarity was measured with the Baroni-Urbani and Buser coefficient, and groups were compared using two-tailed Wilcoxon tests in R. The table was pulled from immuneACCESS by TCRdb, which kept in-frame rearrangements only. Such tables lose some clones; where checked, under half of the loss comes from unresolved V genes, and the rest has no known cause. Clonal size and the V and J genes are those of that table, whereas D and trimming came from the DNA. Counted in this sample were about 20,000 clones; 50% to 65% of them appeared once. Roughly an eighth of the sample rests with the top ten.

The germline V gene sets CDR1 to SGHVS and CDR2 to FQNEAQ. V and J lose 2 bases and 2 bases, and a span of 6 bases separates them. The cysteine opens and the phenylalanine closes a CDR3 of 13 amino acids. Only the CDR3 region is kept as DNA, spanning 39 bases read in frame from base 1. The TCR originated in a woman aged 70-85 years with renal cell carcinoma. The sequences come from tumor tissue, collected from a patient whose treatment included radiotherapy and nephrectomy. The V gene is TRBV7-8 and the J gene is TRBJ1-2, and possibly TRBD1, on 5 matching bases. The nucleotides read TGTGCCAGCAGCTTAAGGGGAAACTATGGCTACACCTTC. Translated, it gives CASSLRGNYGYTF.